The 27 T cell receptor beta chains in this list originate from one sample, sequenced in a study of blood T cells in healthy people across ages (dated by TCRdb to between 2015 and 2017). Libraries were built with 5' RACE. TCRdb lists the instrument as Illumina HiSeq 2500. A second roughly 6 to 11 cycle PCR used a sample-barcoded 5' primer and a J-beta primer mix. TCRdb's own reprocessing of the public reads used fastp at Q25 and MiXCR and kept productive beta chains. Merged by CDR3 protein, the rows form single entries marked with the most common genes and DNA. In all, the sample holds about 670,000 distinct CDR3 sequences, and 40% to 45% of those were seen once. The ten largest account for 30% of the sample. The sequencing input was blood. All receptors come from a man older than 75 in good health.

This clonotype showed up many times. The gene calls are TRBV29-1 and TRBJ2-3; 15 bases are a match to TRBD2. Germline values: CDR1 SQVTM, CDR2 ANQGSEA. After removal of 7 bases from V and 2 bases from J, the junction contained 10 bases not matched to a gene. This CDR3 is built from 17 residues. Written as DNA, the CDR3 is TGCAGCGCCCGACGGACTAGCGGGGGGGCTATCACAGATACGCAGTATTTT. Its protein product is CSARRTSGGAITDTQYF.

CDR3 bases: TGTGCCAGCAGCGCGGGGGGCTCCGCTGGGGCAGATACGCAGTATTTT. Translation: CASSAGGSAGADTQYF. This rearrangement joins TRBV9 to TRBJ2-3; perhaps TRBD2 as D (7 bases). Germline V gene lookup returns CDR1 SGDLS and CDR2 YYNGEE. This CDR3 has 16 amino acids. Trimming removed 3 bases at V and 4 bases at J, with 18 bases between. The variable domain in full, with the rest retrieved from reference TRBV9 and TRBJ2-3, is DSGVTQTPKHLITATGQRVTLRCSPRSGDLSVYWYQQSLDQGLQFLIQYYNGEERAKGNILERFSAQQFPDLHSELNLSSLELGDSALYFCASSAGGSAGADTQYFGPGTRLTVL.

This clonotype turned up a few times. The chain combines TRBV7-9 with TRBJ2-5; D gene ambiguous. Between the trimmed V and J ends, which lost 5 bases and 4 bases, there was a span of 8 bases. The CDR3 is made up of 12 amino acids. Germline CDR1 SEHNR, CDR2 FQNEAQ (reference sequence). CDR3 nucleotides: TGTGCCAGCAGCGAAGCCTCAGAGACCCAGTACTTC. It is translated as CASSEASETQYF.

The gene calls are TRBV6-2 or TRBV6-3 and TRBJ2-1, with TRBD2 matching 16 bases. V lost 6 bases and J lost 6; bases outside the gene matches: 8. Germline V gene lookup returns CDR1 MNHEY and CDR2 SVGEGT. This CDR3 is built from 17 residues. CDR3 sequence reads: CASSRGLAGGWFNEQFF. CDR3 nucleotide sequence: TGTGCCAGCAGCCGGGGACTAGCGGGAGGGTGGTTCAATGAGCAGTTCTTC.

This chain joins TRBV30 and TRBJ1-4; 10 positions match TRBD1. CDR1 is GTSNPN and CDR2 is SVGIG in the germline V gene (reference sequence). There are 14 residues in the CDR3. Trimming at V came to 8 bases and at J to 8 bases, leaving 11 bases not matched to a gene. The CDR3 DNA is TGTGCCCGGGCCTTTGGGACAGGGGACGAAAAACTGTTTTTT. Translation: CARAFGTGDEKLFF.

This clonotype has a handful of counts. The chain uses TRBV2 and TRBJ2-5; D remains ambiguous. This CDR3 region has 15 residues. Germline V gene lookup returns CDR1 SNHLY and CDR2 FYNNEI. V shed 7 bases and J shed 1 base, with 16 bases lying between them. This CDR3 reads CASTSREVSQETQYF. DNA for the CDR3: TGTGCCAGCACATCACGAGAGGTATCCCAAGAGACCCAGTACTTC.

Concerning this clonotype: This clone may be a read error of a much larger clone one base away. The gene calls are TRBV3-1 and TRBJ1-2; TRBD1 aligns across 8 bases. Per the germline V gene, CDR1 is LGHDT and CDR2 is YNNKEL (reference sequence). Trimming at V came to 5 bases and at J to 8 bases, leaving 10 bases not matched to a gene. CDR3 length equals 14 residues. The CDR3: CASSKGQAVDGYTF. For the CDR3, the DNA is TGTGCCAGCAGCAAGGGACAGGCTGTGGACGGCTACACCTTC.

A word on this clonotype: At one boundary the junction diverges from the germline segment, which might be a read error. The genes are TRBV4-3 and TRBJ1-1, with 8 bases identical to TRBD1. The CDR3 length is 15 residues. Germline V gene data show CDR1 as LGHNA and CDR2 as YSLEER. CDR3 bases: TGCGCCAGCAGCCAGGACAGGGTTTGGGGCACTGAGGCTTTCTTT. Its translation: CASSQDRVWGTEAFF.

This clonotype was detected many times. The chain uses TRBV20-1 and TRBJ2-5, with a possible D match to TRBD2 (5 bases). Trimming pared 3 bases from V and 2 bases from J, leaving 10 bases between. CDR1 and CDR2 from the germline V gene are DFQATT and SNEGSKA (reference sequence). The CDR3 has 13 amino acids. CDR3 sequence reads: CSARAGFQETQYF. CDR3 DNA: TGCAGTGCTAGGGCGGGTTTTCAAGAGACCCAGTACTTC.

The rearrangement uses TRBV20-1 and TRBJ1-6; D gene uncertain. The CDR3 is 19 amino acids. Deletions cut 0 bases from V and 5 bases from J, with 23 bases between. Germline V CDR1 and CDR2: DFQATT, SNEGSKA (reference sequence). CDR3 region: CSARERQYRGIRNNSPLHF. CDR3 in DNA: TGCAGTGCTAGAGAGAGGCAGTACCGAGGAATAAGAAATAATTCACCCCTCCACTTT.

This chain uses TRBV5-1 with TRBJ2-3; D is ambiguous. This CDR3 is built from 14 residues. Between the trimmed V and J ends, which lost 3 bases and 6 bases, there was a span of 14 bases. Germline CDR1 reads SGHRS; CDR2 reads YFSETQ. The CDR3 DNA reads TGCGCCAGCAGCTCCCTGGTGAGTTCTGATACGCAGTATTTT. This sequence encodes CASSSLVSSDTQYF.

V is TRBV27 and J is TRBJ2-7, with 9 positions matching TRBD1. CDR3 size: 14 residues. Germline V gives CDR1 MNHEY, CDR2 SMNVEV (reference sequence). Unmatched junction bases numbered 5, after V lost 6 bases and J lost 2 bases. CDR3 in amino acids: CASRYRDRAYEQYF. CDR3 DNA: TGTGCCAGCAGGTACCGGGACAGGGCCTACGAGCAGTACTTC.

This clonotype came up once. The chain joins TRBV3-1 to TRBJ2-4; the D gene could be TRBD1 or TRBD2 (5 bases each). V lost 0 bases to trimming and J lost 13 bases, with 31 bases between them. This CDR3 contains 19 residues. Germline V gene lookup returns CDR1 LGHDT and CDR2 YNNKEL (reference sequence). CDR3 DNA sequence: TGTGCCAGCAGCCAAGAAGCAGGGCGTGGGGGTTTAGGATCGCGTGGGCAGTACTTC. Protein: CASSQEAGRGGLGSRGQYF.

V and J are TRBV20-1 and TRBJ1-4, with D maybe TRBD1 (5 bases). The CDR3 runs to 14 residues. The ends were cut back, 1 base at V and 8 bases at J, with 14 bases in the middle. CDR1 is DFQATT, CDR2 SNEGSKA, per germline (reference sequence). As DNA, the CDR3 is TGCAGTGCTAGAGTGACGGCCGGGGGGGAAAAACTGTTTTTT. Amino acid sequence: CSARVTAGGEKLFF.

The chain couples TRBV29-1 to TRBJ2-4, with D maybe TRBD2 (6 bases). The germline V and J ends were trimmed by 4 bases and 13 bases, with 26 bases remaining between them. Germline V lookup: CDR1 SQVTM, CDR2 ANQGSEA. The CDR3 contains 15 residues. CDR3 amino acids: CSVVLAASSYNEQYF. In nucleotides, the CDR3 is TGCAGCGTTGTATTAGCGGCCAGCTCCTACAATGAGCAGTACTTC.

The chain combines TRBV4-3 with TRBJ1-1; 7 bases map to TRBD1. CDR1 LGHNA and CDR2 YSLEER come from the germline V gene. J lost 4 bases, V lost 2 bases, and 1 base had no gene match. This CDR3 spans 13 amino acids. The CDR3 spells CASSQTGATEAFF. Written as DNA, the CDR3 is TGCGCCAGCAGCCAAACAGGGGCCACTGAAGCTTTCTTT.

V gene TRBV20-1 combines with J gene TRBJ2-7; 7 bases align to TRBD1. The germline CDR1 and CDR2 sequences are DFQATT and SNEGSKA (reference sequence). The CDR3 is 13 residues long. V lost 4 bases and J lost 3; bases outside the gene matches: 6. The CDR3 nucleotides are TGCAGTGCTACGGACAGGACCGACTACGAGCAGTACTTC. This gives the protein CSATDRTDYEQYF.

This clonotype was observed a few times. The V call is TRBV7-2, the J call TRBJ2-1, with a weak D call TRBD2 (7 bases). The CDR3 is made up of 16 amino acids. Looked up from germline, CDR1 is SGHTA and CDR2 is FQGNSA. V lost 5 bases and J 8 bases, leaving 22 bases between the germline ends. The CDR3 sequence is CASSLVQGGPFHEQFF. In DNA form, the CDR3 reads TGTGCCAGCAGCCTAGTACAGGGAGGGCCTTTTCATGAGCAGTTCTTC.

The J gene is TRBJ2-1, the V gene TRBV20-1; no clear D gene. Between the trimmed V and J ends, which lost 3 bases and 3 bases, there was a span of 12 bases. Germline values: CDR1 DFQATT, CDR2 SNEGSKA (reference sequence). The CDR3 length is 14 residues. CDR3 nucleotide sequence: TGCAGTGCTAGGTTAGACAAGTACTACAATGAGCAGTTCTTC. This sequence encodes CSARLDKYYNEQFF.

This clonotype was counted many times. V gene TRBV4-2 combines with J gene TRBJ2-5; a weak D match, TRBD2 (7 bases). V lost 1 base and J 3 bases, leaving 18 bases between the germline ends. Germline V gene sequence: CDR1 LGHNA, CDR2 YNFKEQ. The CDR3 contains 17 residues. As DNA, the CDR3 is TGTGCCAGCAGCCAAGGGACGGCGGGGGCCGGGAAAGAGACCCAGTACTTC. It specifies CASSQGTAGAGKETQYF.

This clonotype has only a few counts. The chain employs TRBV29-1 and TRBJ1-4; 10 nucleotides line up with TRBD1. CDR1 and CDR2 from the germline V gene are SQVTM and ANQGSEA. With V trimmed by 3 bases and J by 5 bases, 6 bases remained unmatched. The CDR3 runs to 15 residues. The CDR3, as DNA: TGCAGCGTTGAGGGTACGGGACAGGGGAATGAAAAACTGTTTTTT. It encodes CSVEGTGQGNEKLFF.

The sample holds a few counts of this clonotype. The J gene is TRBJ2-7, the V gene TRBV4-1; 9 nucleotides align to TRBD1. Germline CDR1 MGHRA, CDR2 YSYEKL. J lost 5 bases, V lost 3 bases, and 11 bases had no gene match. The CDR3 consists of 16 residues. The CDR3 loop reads CASSHSRWDRANEQYF. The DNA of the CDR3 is TGCGCCAGCAGCCATTCACGGTGGGACAGGGCCAACGAGCAGTACTTC.

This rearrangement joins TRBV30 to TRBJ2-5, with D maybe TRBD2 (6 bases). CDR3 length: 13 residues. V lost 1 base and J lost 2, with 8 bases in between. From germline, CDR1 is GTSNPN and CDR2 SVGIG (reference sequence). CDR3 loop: CAWSGRGQETQYF. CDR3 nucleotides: TGTGCCTGGAGTGGGCGGGGACAAGAGACCCAGTACTTC. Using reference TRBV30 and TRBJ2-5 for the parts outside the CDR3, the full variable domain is SQTIHQWPATLVQPVGSPLSLECTVEGTSNPNLYWYRQAAGRGLQLLFYSVGIGQISSEVPQNLSASRPQDRQFILSSKKLLLSDSGFYLCAWSGRGQETQYFGPGTRLLVL.

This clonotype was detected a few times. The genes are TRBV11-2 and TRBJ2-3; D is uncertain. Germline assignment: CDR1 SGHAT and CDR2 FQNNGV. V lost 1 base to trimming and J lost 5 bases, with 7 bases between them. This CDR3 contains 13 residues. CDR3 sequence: CASSLVWLDTQYF. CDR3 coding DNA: TGTGCCAGCAGCTTAGTTTGGTTAGATACGCAGTATTTT.

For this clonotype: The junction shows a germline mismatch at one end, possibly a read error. The CDR3 DNA reads as TGTGCCGGCAGCCAAGAACGAACGAGGGTGAACCTAAATACGCAGTATTTT. Residues: CAGSQERTRVNLNTQYF. The V call is TRBV14, the J call TRBJ2-3; D perhaps matches TRBD2 (5 bases). The CDR3 totals 17 residues. Germline CDR1 is SGHDN and CDR2 is FVKESK.

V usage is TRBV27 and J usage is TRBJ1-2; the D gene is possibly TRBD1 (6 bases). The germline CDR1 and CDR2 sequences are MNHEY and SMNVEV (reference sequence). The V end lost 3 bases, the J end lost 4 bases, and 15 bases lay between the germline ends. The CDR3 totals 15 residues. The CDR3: CASSFRGGGFYGYTF. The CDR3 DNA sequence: TGTGCCAGCAGTTTCCGGGGGGGCGGGTTCTATGGCTACACCTTC.

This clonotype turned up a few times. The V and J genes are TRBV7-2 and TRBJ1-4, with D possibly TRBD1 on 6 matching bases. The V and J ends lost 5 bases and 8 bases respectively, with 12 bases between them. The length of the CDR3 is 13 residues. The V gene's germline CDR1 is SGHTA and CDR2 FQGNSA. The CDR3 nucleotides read TGTGCCAGCAGCACCGGGACACCGGAAAAACTGTTTTTT. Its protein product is CASSTGTPEKLFF.